Below, 12 T cell receptor beta chains from the same sample are listed, as sequenced in a study of cytomegalovirus exposure and HLA in healthy donors. This PCR relied on a set of 60 Vbeta primers and 13 Jbeta primers. Only in-frame clones appear in the TCRdb table, and some are missing; sequencing was by immunoSEQ multiplex PCR. In the table there are about 130,000 clones, roughly two thirds of which are singletons. Sequencing was carried out using PBMCs. Receptors were obtained from a young man in good health and CMV-seropositive.

The chain couples TRBV29-1 to TRBJ2-5; tentatively, D is TRBD1 (5 bases). This CDR3 contains 15 residues. CDR1 is SQVTM, CDR2 ANQGSEA, per germline. The germline V and J ends were trimmed by 4 bases and 4 bases, with 19 bases remaining between them. This chain's CDR3 is CSVGAPSGKRETQYF. In DNA, the CDR3 is TGCAGCGTTGGGGCGCCCTCAGGGAAGCGAGAGACCCAGTACTTC.

This clone was detected a few times. The chain combines TRBV4-2 with TRBJ2-2; TRBD1 aligns across 7 bases. CDR3 size: 17 residues. V dropped 1 base and J dropped 5; count of bases not matched to a gene: 10. Germline lookup yields CDR1 LGHNA and CDR2 YNFKEQ. For the CDR3, the DNA is TGTGCCAGCAGCCAAGTTAGGGCAGGGGGAATTACCGGGGAGCTGTTTTTT. It yields the protein CASSQVRAGGITGELFF.

V usage is TRBV19 and J usage is TRBJ1-5; D uncertain. The V gene lost 3 bases and the J gene lost 4 bases, with 10 bases spanning the gap. The CDR3 has 14 amino acids. Germline CDR1 reads LNHDA; CDR2 reads SQIVND (reference sequence). Here the CDR3 DNA reads TGTGCCAGTAGTATTTTTACAGCTAATCAGCCCCAGCATTTT. Protein: CASSIFTANQPQHF.

The chain recombines TRBV5-4 with TRBJ2-3; 7 bases agree with TRBD1. Germline V CDR1 and CDR2: SGHNT, YYREEE (reference sequence). V gave up 1 base and J gave up 1 base; unmatched junction bases: 6. The CDR3 spans 16 residues. The CDR3 bases are TGTGCCAGCAGCTTGTGGGCAGGGGGTGGCACAGATACGCAGTATTTT. As protein: CASSLWAGGGTDTQYF.

The CDR3 reads CASSQALKSSYEQYF. The CDR3 region has the DNA TGCGCCAGCAGCCAAGCACTTAAATCCTCCTACGAGCAGTACTTC. This sequence joins TRBV4-3 and TRBJ2-7; no firm D call. Germline CDR1 reads LGHNA; CDR2 reads YSLEER. This CDR3 comprises 15 residues. Trimming left V 1 base short and J 0 bases short, with 10 bases between.

The chain couples TRBV27 to TRBJ1-5; no firm D call. With 4 bases removed from V and 7 bases from J, the gap between germline ends came to 14 bases. CDR3 size: 14 residues. Germline V lookup: CDR1 MNHEY, CDR2 SMNVEV (reference sequence). Here the CDR3 reads CASSYPGPGQPQHF. The CDR3 DNA reads as TGTGCCAGCAGTTACCCCGGGCCGGGGCAGCCCCAGCATTTT.

V and J are TRBV9 and TRBJ1-1, with 7 bases that match TRBD1. Germline assignment: CDR1 SGDLS and CDR2 YYNGEE. This CDR3 comprises 15 residues. V was clipped by 3 bases and J by 0 bases; unmatched bases: 5. In DNA form, the CDR3 reads TGTGCCAGCAGCGCCTACAGGGGTATGAACACTGAAGCTTTCTTT. This gives the protein CASSAYRGMNTEAFF.

In its sample, this clone was seen once. CDR3 region: CASSLGLAGSSYEQYF. The DNA of the CDR3 is TGTGCCAGCAGCCTGGGACTAGCGGGGAGCTCCTACGAGCAGTACTTC. This chain joins TRBV7-9 and TRBJ2-7; 13 bases align to TRBD2. The germline V gene encodes CDR1 SEHNR and CDR2 FQNEAQ (reference sequence). The trim removed 5 bases at V and 0 bases at J, leaving 4 bases unmatched. The CDR3 covers 16 residues.

This clone was recorded a few times. V gene TRBV6-1 combines with J gene TRBJ2-1; D ambiguous. Trimming took 3 bases from V and 3 from J, leaving 9 bases between them. The CDR3 runs to 14 residues. Per germline, CDR1 MNHNS and CDR2 SASEGT. CDR3 nucleotide sequence: TGTGCCAGCAGTGAGACTCTAGACTACAATGAGCAGTTCTTC. Residues: CASSETLDYNEQFF.

The sample holds a few counts of this clone. The chain has TRBV4-1 and TRBJ2-3; a weak D match, TRBD1 (5 bases). CDR3 length: 16 amino acids. From germline, CDR1 is MGHRA and CDR2 YSYEKL. The germline V and J ends were trimmed by 1 base and 1 base, with 12 bases remaining between them. The CDR3 bases are TGCGCCAGCAGCCAAGGGTTCTCAGGGCGCACAGATACGCAGTATTTT. This sequence encodes CASSQGFSGRTDTQYF.

This chain links TRBV2 with TRBJ2-7, with 9 bases fitting TRBD1. Germline assignment: CDR1 SNHLY and CDR2 FYNNEI. This CDR3 comprises 14 residues. V gave up 8 bases and J gave up 4 bases; unmatched junction bases: 9. The CDR3 sequence is CASDPGGQGYEQYF. The CDR3 nucleotides are TGTGCCAGCGACCCGGGGGGACAGGGTTACGAGCAGTACTTC.

The CDR3 sequence is CASSYRRGGNTIYF. The CDR3 DNA reads as TGTGCCAGCAGTTACAGGAGGGGCGGAAACACCATATATTTT. V gene TRBV6-5 combines with J gene TRBJ1-3; tentatively, D is TRBD1 (5 bases). From germline, CDR1 is MNHEY and CDR2 SVGAGI. The CDR3 spans 14 residues. Deletions cut 2 bases from V and 4 bases from J, with 9 bases between.